These 16 T cell receptor beta chains share one sample of origin, sequenced in a study of T cells after yellow fever vaccination. In TCRdb, the 5' RACE reads were re-called with MiXCR into one record per CDR3 protein. Here the sample spans 110,000 to 150,000 distinct CDR3 sequences, less than 8.5% being singletons. The material sequenced was CD4+ T cells sorted from PBMCs, taken 10 days after the yellow fever booster vaccination. All receptors come from a man aged 25-40 years who received the YFV17D yellow fever vaccine.

This clonotype was counted only a few times. The chain is built from TRBV27 and TRBJ2-4, with D perhaps TRBD1 (6 bases). Deletions cut 3 bases from V and 6 bases from J, with 12 bases between. The length of the CDR3 is 14 residues. CDR1 is MNHEY and CDR2 is SMNVEV in the germline V gene (reference sequence). The CDR3 protein is CASSFGDTRNIQYF. CDR3 nucleotide sequence: TGTGCCAGCAGTTTTGGGGACACCAGAAACATTCAGTACTTC.

Points on this clonotype: This sequence may be a read error, since a much larger clone differs from it by one base. This chain links TRBV3-1 with TRBJ2-7; D remains ambiguous. Trimming left V 3 bases short and J 5 bases short, with 11 bases between. This CDR3 is built from 13 residues. CDR1 LGHDT and CDR2 YNNKEL come from the germline V gene (reference sequence). The CDR3 is CASSHFSSDEQYF. The CDR3 DNA is TGTGCCAGCAGCCATTTCTCGAGTGACGAGCAGTACTTC.

This clonotype was recorded a few times. The rearrangement uses TRBV11-2 and TRBJ1-2, with D hard to call. Trimming left V 4 bases short and J 4 bases short, with 16 bases between. The CDR3 consists of 15 residues. Germline V gene sequence: CDR1 SGHAT, CDR2 FQNNGV. The chain's CDR3 is CASSSIESGAYGYTF. CDR3 DNA sequence: TGTGCCAGCAGCTCGATAGAATCAGGAGCCTATGGCTACACCTTC.

This clonotype was seen ten or more times. The chain recombines TRBV5-1 with TRBJ2-6; D call uncertain. CDR1 is SGHRS, CDR2 YFSETQ, per germline. V gave up 0 bases and J gave up 0 bases, with 4 bases separating them. The CDR3 has 15 amino acids. CDR3 region: CASSLGSSGANVLTF. CDR3 bases: TGCGCCAGCAGCTTGGGCTCCTCTGGGGCCAACGTCCTGACTTTC.

This clonotype showed up many times. The V call is TRBV20-1, the J call TRBJ2-1, with TRBD2 matching 10 bases. CDR1 and CDR2 from the germline V gene are DFQATT and SNEGSKA (reference sequence). There are 14 residues in the CDR3. V trimming: 3 bases; J trimming: 6 bases; junction bases outside the gene matches: 5. The chain's CDR3 is CSARSGRALNEQFF. For the CDR3, the DNA is TGCAGTGCTAGGAGCGGGAGGGCCCTCAATGAGCAGTTCTTC.

This clonotype was detected many times. V gene TRBV5-1 combines with J gene TRBJ2-4, with a possible D match to TRBD1 (6 bases). The CDR3 is made up of 14 amino acids. Germline V gives CDR1 SGHRS, CDR2 YFSETQ. Trimming removed 4 bases at V and 7 bases at J, with 15 bases between. The CDR3 DNA follows: TGCGCCAGCAGCCGATCGACAGGATTGAACATTCAGTACTTC. Its protein is CASSRSTGLNIQYF.

This clonotype has more than one count but fewer than ten. V usage is TRBV28 and J usage is TRBJ2-7; D uncertain. Germline lookup yields CDR1 MDHEN and CDR2 SYDVKM. The CDR3 covers 15 residues. Between the trimmed V and J ends, which lost 5 bases and 3 bases, there was a span of 17 bases. The chain's CDR3 is CASSLYQKYLYEQYF. CDR3 in DNA: TGTGCCAGCAGTCTCTACCAGAAGTACCTCTACGAGCAGTACTTC. Variable domain in full (rest from reference TRBV28 and TRBJ2-7): DVKVTQSSRYLVKRTGEKVFLECVQDMDHENMFWYRQDPGLGLRLIYFSYDVKMKEKGDIPEGYSVSREKKERFSLILESASTNQTSMYLCASSLYQKYLYEQYFGPGTRLTVT.

This clonotype has ten or more counts. The chain recombines TRBV6-5 with TRBJ2-1; 11 bases align to TRBD2. CDR1 is MNHEY and CDR2 is SVGAGI in the germline V gene. The CDR3 length is 15 residues. V lost 2 bases, J lost 7 bases, and 4 bases stayed unmatched. CDR3 in amino acids: CASSYIAGGLNEQFF. In nucleotides, the CDR3 is TGTGCCAGCAGTTACATAGCGGGAGGGCTTAATGAGCAGTTCTTC.

This clonotype was detected many times. This chain uses TRBV5-5 with TRBJ2-1; D gene ambiguous. With 2 bases removed from V and 2 bases from J, the gap between germline ends came to 5 bases. The CDR3 consists of 13 residues. CDR1 is SGHKS and CDR2 is YYEKEE in the germline V gene (reference sequence). This CDR3 reads CASSFAAYNEQFF. The CDR3 DNA sequence: TGTGCCAGCAGCTTCGCGGCCTACAATGAGCAGTTCTTC.

This clonotype was counted many times. The chain combines TRBV20-1 with TRBJ2-7, with D unclear. Germline V CDR1 and CDR2: DFQATT, SNEGSKA (reference sequence). CDR3 size: 14 residues. Trimming took off 6 bases at V and 1 base at J, with 16 bases between the two ends. Here the CDR3 DNA reads TGCAGTGCCAGACTCCCGGCCGGATCCTACGAGCAGTACTTC. Translating gives CSARLPAGSYEQYF.

This clonotype was seen at least ten times. The V and J genes are TRBV10-3 and TRBJ1-1, with 7 bases lining up with TRBD1. Germline CDR1 reads ENHRY; CDR2 reads SYGVKD. Unmatched junction bases numbered 9, after V lost 5 bases and J lost 0 bases. The CDR3 has 16 residues. CDR3 coding DNA: TGTGCCATCAGTTCCGACAGGGCCCTTATGAACACTGAAGCTTTCTTT. Translated, it gives CAISSDRALMNTEAFF.

This clonotype was found many times. The chain employs TRBV25-1 and TRBJ1-2; D is possibly TRBD1 (5 bases). The V gene's germline CDR1 is MGHDK and CDR2 SYGVNS. The CDR3 totals 12 residues. V was cut by 6 bases and J by 8 bases, with 13 bases left in between. The CDR3 protein is CASRWGGSGYTF. CDR3 DNA: TGTGCCAGCAGATGGGGCGGGTCGGGCTACACCTTC.

J is TRBJ2-3 and V is TRBV20-1, with 9 bases aligning to TRBD2. There are 17 residues in the CDR3. Trimming took 3 bases from V and 1 from J; bases not matched to a gene: 11. Germline V gene sequence: CDR1 DFQATT, CDR2 SNEGSKA (reference sequence). CDR3 bases: TGCAGTGCTAGTGGAGGCGGGAGGGCCGTAGGCACAGATACGCAGTATTTT. This sequence encodes CSASGGGRAVGTDTQYF.

The DNA for the CDR3 is TGTGCCAGCATCGGGGGGGGGTTCGGGGGTACGCAGTATTTT. Translating it yields CASIGGGFGGTQYF. The chain combines TRBV7-2 with TRBJ2-3; 8 nucleotides agree with TRBD2. Germline CDR1 and CDR2: SGHTA and FQGNSA. The CDR3 contains 14 residues. The V segment lost 7 bases and the J segment 8 bases; nucleotides outside the gene matches: 11.

The sample holds many counts of this clonotype. The chain carries TRBV6-5 and TRBJ2-3; 14 bases align to TRBD2. Per the germline V gene, CDR1 is MNHEY and CDR2 is SVGAGI. This CDR3 region has 18 residues. V trimming: 7 bases; J trimming: 0 bases; junction bases outside the gene matches: 9. CDR3 in amino acids: CASKRGTSGSPSTDTQYF. In nucleotides, the CDR3 is TGTGCCAGCAAGCGCGGGACTAGCGGGAGCCCCAGCACAGATACGCAGTATTTT.

The table lists this clonotype with many counts. In nucleotides, the CDR3 is TGCAGCGTTGAGCAGTCCCCGGGACAGCCCCAGCATTTT. Amino acid sequence: CSVEQSPGQPQHF. This chain connects TRBV29-1 to TRBJ1-5; D not resolved. CDR1 SQVTM and CDR2 ANQGSEA come from the germline V gene. V was trimmed by 3 bases and J by 7 bases, leaving 13 bases between them. The CDR3 consists of 13 residues.